The 24 T cell receptor beta chains reported below all come from one sample, sequenced in a study of tumor-infiltrating lymphocytes in primary liver carcinoma. Investigators took RNA and DNA out together from approximately 22-30 mg of unsorted bulk tissue. Production of TCR beta cDNA used approximately 480 ng total RNA together with a constant-region primer. ARM-PCR was slightly modified, and three nested multiplex PCR rounds with it gave rise to the TCR beta libraries. The first two PCR rounds used TRBV1-TRBV30 primers with a Cbeta primer, roughly 10 cycles each. MiXCR, run by TCRdb on the multiplex PCR reads, gives a single entry per CDR3 protein. The table has 100,000 or so distinct CDR3 sequences, around two thirds seen once. Sequencing was performed on liver tumor tissue from sampling region 2. Subset here: tumor region T2, inferior pole. These receptors originate from an older woman with primary liver carcinoma and hepatitis B virus infection.

Concerning this clonotype itself: At one end the junction does not follow the germline gene, possibly because of a read error. This chain joins TRBV6-6 and TRBJ1-2; possibly TRBD1 for D (5 bases). Germline-derived CDR1 and CDR2 are MNHNY and SVGAGI (reference sequence). The CDR3 is 15 residues long. CDR3 coding DNA: TGTGCCAGCAGTTGCAGGGATCCCGGAATCTATGGCTACGCCTTC. Residues: CASSCRDPGIYGYAF.

In the case of this clonotype: One end of the junction fails to match germline, which may point to a read error. The chain recombines TRBV27 with TRBJ2-7; 7 nucleotides line up with TRBD2. In germline, CDR1 is MNHEY, CDR2 SMNVEV (reference sequence). This CDR3 spans 14 amino acids. The CDR3 DNA follows: TGTGCCAGCAGTAATAGCGGGCCGAGCTACGAGCAGCACTTC. As protein: CASSNSGPSYEQHF.

The chain links TRBV12-3 or TRBV12-4 to TRBJ2-1, with a possible D match to TRBD2 (6 bases). V lost 9 bases, J lost 4 bases, and 19 bases lay in between. The CDR3 length is 15 residues. CDR3 nucleotides: TGTGCCAGTAGTAGGGTTAGGAGGGATTACAATGAGCAGTTCTTC. Translated: CASSRVRRDYNEQFF.

This chain uses TRBV28 with TRBJ2-7; 9 nucleotides align to TRBD2. The V gene end was trimmed by 3 bases and the J gene end by 4 bases; junction bases not matched to a gene: 13. Germline CDR1 reads MDHEN; CDR2 reads SYDVKM. The CDR3 is 17 amino acids. The CDR3 DNA reads as TGTGCCAGCAGTTTCCTACTCCCAGCGGGAGGACCTTACGAGCAGTACTTC. Its translation: CASSFLLPAGGPYEQYF.

This clonotype was recorded once. V is TRBV29-1 and J is TRBJ1-1, with D maybe TRBD1 (5 bases). The V end lost 5 bases, the J end lost 4 bases, and 20 bases lay between the germline ends. The CDR3 has 15 residues. Germline V gene data show CDR1 as SQVTM and CDR2 as ANQGSEA. The CDR3 spells CSVSPRQSLITEAFF. The CDR3 DNA reads TGCAGCGTTAGCCCGAGACAGAGCCTGATCACTGAAGCTTTCTTT.

This clonotype was seen repeatedly, ten times or more. V usage is TRBV28 and J usage is TRBJ2-7; weak D call: TRBD2 (5 bases). The CDR3 runs to 12 residues. Germline-derived CDR1 and CDR2 are MDHEN and SYDVKM. Trimming stripped 10 bases from V and 0 bases from J, with 10 bases between. The CDR3 sequence: CAIQGSSYEQYF. For the CDR3, the DNA is TGTGCCATCCAAGGGAGCTCCTACGAGCAGTACTTC.

The chain is built from TRBV11-2 and TRBJ2-3; 10 bases fit TRBD2. V shed 4 bases, J shed 15 bases, and the junction held 16 bases outside the gene matches. Germline V gene lookup returns CDR1 SGHAT and CDR2 FQNNGV. This CDR3 has 15 residues. The CDR3 nucleotides read TGTGCCAGCAGCTCGGAACTAGCGGGACCAGATATGCATTATTTT. It is translated as CASSSELAGPDMHYF.

This chain links TRBV20-1 with TRBJ2-3; no clear D gene. The germline CDR1 and CDR2 sequences are DFQATT and SNEGSKA (reference sequence). This CDR3 spans 13 amino acids. V dropped 7 bases and J dropped 3 bases, with 14 bases sitting between them. CDR3 loop: CSGSRLGTDTQYF. The CDR3 coding sequence is TGCAGTGGGAGTAGGTTGGGAACAGATACGCAGTATTTT.

This clonotype was seen once. The conserved phenylalanine or tryptophan is not found at the CDR3 terminus, so this likely reflects a read error. The J gene is TRBJ2-5, the V gene TRBV29-1; TRBD2 is a possible D gene (6 bases). CDR1 is SQVTM and CDR2 is ANQGSEA in the germline V gene. V dropped 7 bases and J dropped 5 bases, with 17 bases sitting between them. The CDR3 spans 13 residues. The CDR3 spells CSAGEGAGETQYS. In nucleotides, the CDR3 is TGCAGCGCTGGTGAGGGCGCGGGGGAGACCCAGTACTCC.

On this clonotype: At one boundary the junction diverges from the germline segment, which might be a read error. The V gene is TRBV29-1, the J gene TRBJ2-1; 8 positions agree with TRBD2. Germline V gene lookup returns CDR1 SQVTM and CDR2 ANQGSEA. The CDR3 extends over 14 amino acids. CDR3 in DNA: TGCACCGTTGAAAGCGGGAGAGTATACAATGAGCAGCTCTTC. This translates into CTVESGRVYNEQLF.

For this clonotype: Since no conserved phenylalanine or tryptophan closes the CDR3, a read error is the likely cause. The rearrangement joins TRBV11-2 to TRBJ2-2; D gene unclear. The V gene lost 1 base and the J gene lost 8 bases, with 8 bases spanning the gap. This CDR3 is built from 13 residues. Per germline, CDR1 SGHAT and CDR2 FQNNGV. CDR3 loop: CASSLGRAGELFL. In DNA, the CDR3 is TGTGCCAGCAGCTTAGGTAGGGCTGGGGAGCTGTTTTTA.

This clonotype occurred once. One base away lies a much larger clone, so this may be a sequencing read error. The chain combines TRBV2 with TRBJ1-4, with unresolved D. CDR3 length: 14 residues. V dropped 4 bases and J dropped 7 bases, with 13 bases sitting between them. CDR1 is SNHLY and CDR2 is FYNNEI in the germline V gene. CDR3 sequence: CASSATRFGEKLFF. CDR3 in DNA: TGTGCCAGCAGTGCGACCAGGTTTGGTGAAAAACTGTTTTTT.

The chain couples TRBV7-9 to TRBJ2-1, with D possibly being TRBD1 or TRBD2 (5 bases each). This CDR3 region has 15 residues. V lost 3 bases, J lost 7 bases, and 16 bases lay in between. CDR1 is SEHNR and CDR2 is FQNEAQ in the germline V gene (reference sequence). The CDR3 nucleotides are TGTGCCAGCAGCTTCGACAGTGGGAGAGGGAATGAGCAGTTCTTC. Protein product: CASSFDSGRGNEQFF.

About this clonotype itself: At one end, the junction sequence differs from germline, possibly due to a read error. V and J are TRBV28 and TRBJ1-5; D ambiguous. The CDR3 is 13 residues long. Germline values: CDR1 MDHEN, CDR2 SYDVKM. The CDR3 reads CASTTYGNQPQNF. The DNA for the CDR3 is TGTGCCAGCACCACGTACGGGAATCAGCCCCAGAATTTT. The whole variable domain, remainder taken from reference TRBV28 and TRBJ1-5, is DVKVTQSSRYLVKRTGEKVFLECVQDMDHENMFWYRQDPGLGLRLIYFSYDVKMKEKGDIPEGYSVSREKKERFSLILESASTNQTSMYLCASTTYGNQPQNFGDGTRLSIL.

About this clonotype itself: Relative to the germline gene, one junction end is altered; a read error may explain this. The chain joins TRBV14 to TRBJ2-1; D is perhaps TRBD2 (6 bases). From germline, CDR1 is SGHDN and CDR2 FVKESK. This CDR3 comprises 15 residues. The CDR3 spells CGSSQVGGTGLEQFF. The CDR3 DNA reads as TGTGGCAGCAGCCAAGTGGGCGGGACTGGCCTTGAGCAGTTCTTC.

This clonotype was seen only a few times. The chain combines TRBV5-1 with TRBJ2-3, with D possibly being TRBD2 (6 bases). There are 18 residues in the CDR3. V was pared by 0 bases and J by 0 bases, with 17 bases between. Germline lookup yields CDR1 SGHRS and CDR2 YFSETQ. CDR3 DNA: TGCGCCAGCAGCTTGGAGGAGGGGTATTCGGCTAGCACAGATACGCAGTATTTT. It encodes CASSLEEGYSASTDTQYF.

The chain couples TRBV12-3 or TRBV12-4 to TRBJ1-3, with D unclear. The CDR3 contains 14 residues. Between the trimmed V and J ends, which lost 7 bases and 4 bases, there was a span of 14 bases. The CDR3 DNA follows: TGTGCCAGCACGAACAGTGGGCGAGGAAACACCATATATTTT. This encodes CASTNSGRGNTIYF.

This clonotype has just one count. A much larger clone lies a single base off, so this may be a read error. The rearrangement links TRBV10-3 to TRBJ1-5; no reliable D call. The CDR3 is 15 residues long. Per germline, CDR1 ENHRY and CDR2 SYGVKD. V lost 2 bases, J lost 0 bases, and 8 bases lay in between. In DNA, the CDR3 is TGTGCCATCAGTGAGCGGGTGGATAGCAATCAGCCCCAGCATTTT. It encodes CAISERVDSNQPQHF.

On this clonotype itself: The junction differs from germline at one of its ends, possibly a read error. The V call is TRBV4-1, the J call TRBJ2-5, with a tentative D call TRBD2 (6 bases). This CDR3 comprises 15 residues. Per the germline V gene, CDR1 is MGHRA and CDR2 is YSYEKL. CDR3 sequence (DNA): TGCGTCAGCAGTCCCATGTACGGAGGGGTTAGGACCCAGTACTTC. As protein: CVSSPMYGGVRTQYF.

The CDR3 sequence is CASSLDLWGTEAFF. The CDR3 DNA is TGCGCCAGCAGCTTGGATTTGTGGGGAACTGAAGCTTTCTTT. The J gene is TRBJ1-1, the V gene TRBV5-1; D is ambiguous. The germline V gene has CDR1 SGHRS and CDR2 YFSETQ. This CDR3 comprises 14 residues. Trimming left V 0 bases short and J 5 bases short, with 11 bases between.

This clonotype has more than one count but fewer than ten. The rearrangement joins TRBV20-1 to TRBJ2-4; D gene unclear. This CDR3 is 15 amino acids long. Trimming removed 0 bases at V and 1 base at J, with 10 bases between. Germline CDR1 reads DFQATT; CDR2 reads SNEGSKA (reference sequence). The CDR3 DNA reads as TGCAGTGCTAGAGATTCGACTGACGCCAAAAACATTCAGTACTTC. Its protein product is CSARDSTDAKNIQYF.

This clonotype was seen at least ten times. The J gene is TRBJ2-1, the V gene TRBV28; 7 nucleotides line up with TRBD2. The ends lost 3 bases at V and 0 bases at J; junction bases unmatched: 5. Germline V gene lookup returns CDR1 MDHEN and CDR2 SYDVKM. The CDR3 sequence is 16 residues long. In DNA form, the CDR3 reads TGTGCCAGCAGTTTTTCGGGCGGGAGCTCCTACAATGAGCAGTTCTTC. Residues: CASSFSGGSSYNEQFF.

As to this clonotype: Because the CDR3 is missing its conserved closing phenylalanine or tryptophan, this is likely a read error. V usage is TRBV5-1 and J usage is TRBJ1-2; D is perhaps TRBD1 (6 bases). CDR1 SGHRS and CDR2 YFSETQ come from the germline V gene. V was pared by 2 bases and J by 6 bases, with 17 bases between. There are 15 residues in the CDR3. DNA for the CDR3: TGCGCCAGCAGCTTCTCCGGGACATGGGGAGATGGCTACACCCTC. Encoded protein: CASSFSGTWGDGYTL.

The chain joins TRBV11-2 to TRBJ2-7, with D perhaps TRBD2 (7 bases). Germline assignment: CDR1 SGHAT and CDR2 FQNNGV. The CDR3 has 16 residues. Trimming shortened V by 9 bases and J by 7 bases, and 28 bases separated the two germline ends. Written as DNA, the CDR3 is TGTGCCAGTACGACTCCTGGGCGGGAGACAAGGGGGGAGCAGTACGTC. Translating it yields CASTTPGRETRGEQYV.